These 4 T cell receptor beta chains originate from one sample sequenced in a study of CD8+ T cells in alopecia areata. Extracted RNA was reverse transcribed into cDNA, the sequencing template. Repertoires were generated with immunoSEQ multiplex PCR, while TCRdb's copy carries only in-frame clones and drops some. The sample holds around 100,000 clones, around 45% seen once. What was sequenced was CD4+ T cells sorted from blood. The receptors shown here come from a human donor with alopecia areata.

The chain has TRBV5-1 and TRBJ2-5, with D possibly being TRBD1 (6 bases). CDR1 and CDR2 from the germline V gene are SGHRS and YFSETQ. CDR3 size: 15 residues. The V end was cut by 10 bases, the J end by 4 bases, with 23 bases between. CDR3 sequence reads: CASRPGSLTGETQYF. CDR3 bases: TGCGCCTCCCGCCCGGGGTCCCTGACAGGAGAGACCCAGTACTTC.

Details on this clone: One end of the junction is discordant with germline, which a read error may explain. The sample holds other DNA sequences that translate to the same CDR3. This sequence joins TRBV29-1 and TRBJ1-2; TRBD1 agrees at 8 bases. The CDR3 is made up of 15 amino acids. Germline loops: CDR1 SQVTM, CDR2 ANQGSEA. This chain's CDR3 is CSGKETQGGYYGYTF. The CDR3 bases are TGCAGCGGGAAGGAAACACAGGGGGGATACTATGGCTACACCTTT.

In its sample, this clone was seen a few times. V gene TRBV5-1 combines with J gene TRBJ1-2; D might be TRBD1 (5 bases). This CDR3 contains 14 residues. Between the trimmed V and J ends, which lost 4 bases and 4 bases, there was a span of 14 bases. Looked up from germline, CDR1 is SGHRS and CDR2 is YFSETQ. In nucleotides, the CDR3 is TGCGCCAGCAGCGGGGGAAGGGGCGGCTATGGCTACACCTTC. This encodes CASSGGRGGYGYTF.

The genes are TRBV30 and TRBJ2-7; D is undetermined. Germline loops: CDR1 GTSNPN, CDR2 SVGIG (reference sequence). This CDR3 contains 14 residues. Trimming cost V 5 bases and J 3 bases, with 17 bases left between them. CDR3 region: CAWGKTVINYEQYF. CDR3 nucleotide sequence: TGTGCCTGGGGGAAGACCGTGATCAACTACGAGCAGTACTTC.